These T cell receptor beta chains were read from a single sample in a study of cytomegalovirus exposure and HLA in healthy donors. The method was immunoSEQ multiplex PCR; TCRdb's version includes in-frame clones alone and lacks a portion of them. This sample has about 88,000 clones; approximately 84% occur once, and the top ten carry 12%. Sample: PBMCs. The source is a woman between 18 and 29 years old in good health and CMV-seropositive. CDR3s include the opening cysteine and the closing phenylalanine or tryptophan. D genes are given only for firm matches. Part of the rows lack a size; the others show once, few, many or a class for expanded clones.

j_gene: TRBJ1-2
d_gene: TRBD1
abundance: -
v_gene: TRBV9
CDR3nt: TGTGCCAGCAGCAGTACGACAGGGTCCGCTGGCTACACCTTC
CDR3aa: CASSSTTGSAGYTF

j_gene: TRBJ2-1
d_gene: TRBD2
abundance: -
v_gene: TRBV7-2
CDR3nt: TGTGCCAGCAGCTTAGGACTAGCGGGGGGAAGCTCCTACAATGAGCAGTTCTTC
CDR3aa: CASSLGLAGGSSYNEQFF

j_gene: TRBJ2-5
d_gene: -
abundance: -
v_gene: TRBV7-8
CDR3nt: TGTGCCAGCAGCAGGGGCCGAACCGGGCAAGAGACCCAGTACTTC
CDR3aa: CASSRGRTGQETQYF

j_gene: TRBJ2-7
d_gene: -
abundance: -
v_gene: TRBV5-6
CDR3nt: TGTGCCAGCAGCGAGGAAGGCTACGAGCAGTACTTC
CDR3aa: CASSEEGYEQYF

j_gene: TRBJ1-5
d_gene: TRBD1
abundance: many
v_gene: TRBV6-5
CDR3nt: TGTGCCAGCAGTTGGGGGACAGGGGATCAGCCCCAGCATTTT
CDR3aa: CASSWGTGDQPQHF

j_gene: TRBJ2-2
d_gene: TRBD2
abundance: few
v_gene: TRBV7-9
CDR3nt: TGTGCCAGCAGACCAAGCGGGGGGGCGGCCACCGGGGAGCTGTTTTTT
CDR3aa: CASRPSGGAATGELFF

j_gene: TRBJ1-1
d_gene: TRBD1
abundance: once
v_gene: TRBV7-9
CDR3nt: TGTGCCAGCAGCTTATTTTCGACAGGGTATGACAACACTGAAGCTTTCTTT
CDR3aa: CASSLFSTGYDNTEAFF

j_gene: TRBJ2-4
d_gene: -
abundance: -
v_gene: TRBV19
CDR3nt: TGTGCCAGTAGTATAGGGCTAGCGCTAGAAAACATTCAGTACTTC
CDR3aa: CASSIGLALENIQYF

j_gene: TRBJ2-1
d_gene: -
abundance: few
v_gene: TRBV6-5
CDR3nt: TGTGCCAGCAGTTACTCTAACAGGTACAATGAGCAGTTCTTC
CDR3aa: CASSYSNRYNEQFF

j_gene: TRBJ1-1
d_gene: TRBD1
abundance: -
v_gene: TRBV5-1
CDR3nt: TGCGCCAGCAGCTTGGGCGGGGACAGGGAAGGAACTGAAGCTTTCTTT
CDR3aa: CASSLGGDREGTEAFF

j_gene: TRBJ2-2
d_gene: -
abundance: -
v_gene: TRBV5-8
CDR3nt: TGTGCCAGCAGCTTGGTACAATCGAACACCGGGGAGCTGTTTTTT
CDR3aa: CASSLVQSNTGELFF

j_gene: TRBJ1-5
d_gene: -
abundance: -
v_gene: TRBV2
CDR3nt: TGTGCCAGCAGTACTAGCCCCCAGCCCCAGCATTTT
CDR3aa: CASSTSPQPQHF

j_gene: TRBJ1-6
d_gene: TRBD1
abundance: -
v_gene: TRBV7-9
CDR3nt: TGTGCCAGCAGCTTAGGCCACCCGGGGACAGGGGATAATTCACCCCTCCACTTT
CDR3aa: CASSLGHPGTGDNSPLHF

j_gene: TRBJ2-1
d_gene: TRBD1
abundance: -
v_gene: TRBV19
CDR3nt: TGTGCCAGTATAGGCCAGGGGGTCAATGAGCAGTTCTTC
CDR3aa: CASIGQGVNEQFF

j_gene: TRBJ1-6
d_gene: -
abundance: once
v_gene: TRBV4-3
CDR3nt: TGCGCCAGCAGCCAGATGGCGGGAGACACCTATAATTCACCCCTCCACTTT
CDR3aa: CASSQMAGDTYNSPLHF

j_gene: TRBJ1-1
d_gene: -
abundance: -
v_gene: TRBV10-3
CDR3nt: TGTGCCATCAGTGCCGGGGGTATGAACACTGAAGCTTTCTTT
CDR3aa: CAISAGGMNTEAFF

j_gene: TRBJ1-6
d_gene: TRBD1
abundance: few
v_gene: TRBV5-6
CDR3nt: TGTGCCAGCAGCAAAACAGGGGTGGACTATAATTCACCCCTCCACTTT
CDR3aa: CASSKTGVDYNSPLHF

j_gene: TRBJ1-4
d_gene: TRBD1
abundance: -
v_gene: TRBV6-1
CDR3nt: TGTGCCAGCAGTACTTCAGGGGGAATGGGTGAAAAACTGTTTTTT
CDR3aa: CASSTSGGMGEKLFF

j_gene: TRBJ1-3
d_gene: -
abundance: -
v_gene: TRBV18
CDR3nt: TGTGCCAGCTCTTCGGACATTAGGGACTCTGGAAACACCATATATTTT
CDR3aa: CASSSDIRDSGNTIYF

j_gene: TRBJ2-7
d_gene: TRBD1
abundance: few
v_gene: TRBV5-1
CDR3nt: TGCGCCAGCAGCCGGGACAGGGACACTTACGAGCAGTACTTC
CDR3aa: CASSRDRDTYEQYF

j_gene: TRBJ2-1
d_gene: TRBD2
abundance: -
v_gene: TRBV9
CDR3nt: TGTGCCAGCAGCGTAGTGGGGACTACCGACAATGAGCAGTTCTTC
CDR3aa: CASSVVGTTDNEQFF

j_gene: TRBJ2-7
d_gene: TRBD1
abundance: -
v_gene: TRBV19
CDR3nt: TGTGCCACCAAAACTCCGGGACAGGGAGTCCGAGAGCAGTACTTC
CDR3aa: CATKTPGQGVREQYF

j_gene: TRBJ1-2
d_gene: -
abundance: -
v_gene: TRBV4-3
CDR3nt: TGCGCCAGCAGCCAAGCCGAAGGGGTTAACTATGGCTACACCTTC
CDR3aa: CASSQAEGVNYGYTF

j_gene: TRBJ1-6
d_gene: -
abundance: -
v_gene: TRBV6-1
CDR3nt: TGTGCCAGCAGTGAGGCACAGGGATCTAATTCACCCCTCCACTTT
CDR3aa: CASSEAQGSNSPLHF

j_gene: TRBJ2-1
d_gene: TRBD2
abundance: -
v_gene: TRBV7-9
CDR3nt: TGTGCCAGCAGCTTAGAGCGGGGAGCCTACAATGAGCAGTTCTTC
CDR3aa: CASSLERGAYNEQFF

j_gene: TRBJ2-1
d_gene: -
abundance: -
v_gene: TRBV6-1
CDR3nt: TGTGCCAGCAGTCGAGGGGGGGGCTACAATGAGCAGTTCTTC
CDR3aa: CASSRGGGYNEQFF

j_gene: TRBJ1-1
d_gene: -
abundance: few
v_gene: TRBV19
CDR3nt: TGTGCCAGTCTCAGGGATAACACTGAAGCTTTCTTT
CDR3aa: CASLRDNTEAFF

j_gene: TRBJ1-1
d_gene: TRBD1
abundance: -
v_gene: TRBV6-5
CDR3nt: TGTGCCAGTGTTGACAGGGTGGCCACTGAAGCTTTCTTT
CDR3aa: CASVDRVATEAFF

j_gene: TRBJ1-2
d_gene: -
abundance: -
v_gene: TRBV5-4
CDR3nt: TGTGCCAGCAGCTTTGAGCATGAGGATGGCTACACCTTC
CDR3aa: CASSFEHEDGYTF

j_gene: TRBJ2-3
d_gene: TRBD2
abundance: few
v_gene: TRBV4-2
CDR3nt: TGTGCCAGCAGCCAGAGGCTTAGGAGCGGGGGGGGCACAGATACGCAGTATTTT
CDR3aa: CASSQRLRSGGGTDTQYF

j_gene: TRBJ2-3
d_gene: TRBD2
abundance: -
v_gene: TRBV6-6
CDR3nt: TGTGCCAGCAGTTACTCGTTCTTGCGGGGGGGAGATACGCAGTATTTT
CDR3aa: CASSYSFLRGGDTQYF

j_gene: TRBJ2-7
d_gene: TRBD1
abundance: once
v_gene: TRBV27
CDR3nt: TGTGCCAGCAGTCCGGGACAGGCTGAGACCTACGAGCAGTACTTC
CDR3aa: CASSPGQAETYEQYF

j_gene: TRBJ2-7
d_gene: -
abundance: -
v_gene: TRBV9
CDR3nt: TGTGCCAGCAGCGGGGAGGCCGGGACAGCGAAATACTTC
CDR3aa: CASSGEAGTAKYF

j_gene: TRBJ1-4
d_gene: -
abundance: few
v_gene: TRBV19
CDR3nt: TGTGCCAGTAGTACCCAATTGGGAGGATTTAATGAAAAACTGTTTTTT
CDR3aa: CASSTQLGGFNEKLFF

j_gene: TRBJ1-2
d_gene: TRBD1
abundance: -
v_gene: TRBV6-1
CDR3nt: TGTGCCAGCAGTGAAGAAAGGACAGGGGTCGGCTATGGCTACACCTTC
CDR3aa: CASSEERTGVGYGYTF

j_gene: TRBJ2-7
d_gene: -
abundance: few
v_gene: TRBV5-1
CDR3nt: TGCGCCAGCAGCCCTGAGACAGGAGCCTACGAGCAGTACTTC
CDR3aa: CASSPETGAYEQYF

j_gene: TRBJ1-1
d_gene: -
abundance: -
v_gene: TRBV15
CDR3nt: TGTGCCACCAGCAGAGATGGGCAGATTAACACTGAAGCTTTCTTT
CDR3aa: CATSRDGQINTEAFF

j_gene: TRBJ1-2
d_gene: -
abundance: -
v_gene: TRBV7-2
CDR3nt: TGTGCCAGCAGCCCCGCCCCCGGGAGCTTGGGCTACACCTTC
CDR3aa: CASSPAPGSLGYTF

j_gene: TRBJ2-7
d_gene: TRBD1
abundance: few
v_gene: TRBV7-3
CDR3nt: TGTGCCAGCAGCTTATCTACAGGGGGTCCCGGAGAGCAGTACTTC
CDR3aa: CASSLSTGGPGEQYF